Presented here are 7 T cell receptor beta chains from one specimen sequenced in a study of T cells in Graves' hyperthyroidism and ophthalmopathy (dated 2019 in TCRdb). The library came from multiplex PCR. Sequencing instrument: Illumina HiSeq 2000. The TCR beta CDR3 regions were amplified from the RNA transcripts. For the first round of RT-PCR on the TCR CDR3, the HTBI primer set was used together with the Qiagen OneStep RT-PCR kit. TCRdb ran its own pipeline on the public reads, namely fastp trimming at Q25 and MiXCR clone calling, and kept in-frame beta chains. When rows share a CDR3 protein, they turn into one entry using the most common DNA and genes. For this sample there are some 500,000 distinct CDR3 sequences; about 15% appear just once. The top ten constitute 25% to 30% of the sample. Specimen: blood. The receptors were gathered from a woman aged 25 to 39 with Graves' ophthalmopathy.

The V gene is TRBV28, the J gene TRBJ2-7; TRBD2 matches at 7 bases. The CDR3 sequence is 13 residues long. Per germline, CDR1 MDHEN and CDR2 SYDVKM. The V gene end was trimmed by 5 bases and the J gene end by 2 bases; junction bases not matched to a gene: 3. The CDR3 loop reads CASSISGTYEQYF. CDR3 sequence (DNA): TGTGCCAGCAGTATCAGCGGGACCTACGAGCAGTACTTC.

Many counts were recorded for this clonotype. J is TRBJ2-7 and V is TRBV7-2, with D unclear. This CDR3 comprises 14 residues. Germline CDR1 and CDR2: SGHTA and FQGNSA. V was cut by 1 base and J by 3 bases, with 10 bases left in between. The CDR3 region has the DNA TGTGCCAGCAGCTTAGTGGTAGGGAACTACGAGCAGTACTTC. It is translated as CASSLVVGNYEQYF.

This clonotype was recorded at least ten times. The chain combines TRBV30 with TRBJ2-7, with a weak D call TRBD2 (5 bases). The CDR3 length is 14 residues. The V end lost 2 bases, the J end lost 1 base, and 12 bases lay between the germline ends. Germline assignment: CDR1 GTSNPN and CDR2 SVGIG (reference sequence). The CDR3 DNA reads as TGTGCCTGGAGTAAGGCGAGCGGATCCTACGAGCAGTACTTC. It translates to CAWSKASGSYEQYF.

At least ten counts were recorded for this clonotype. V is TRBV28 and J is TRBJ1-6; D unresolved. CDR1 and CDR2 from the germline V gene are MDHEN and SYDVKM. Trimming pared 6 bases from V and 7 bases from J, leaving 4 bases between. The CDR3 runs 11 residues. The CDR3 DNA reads TGTGCCAGCAGCTCGAATTCACCCCTCCACTTT. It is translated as CASSSNSPLHF.

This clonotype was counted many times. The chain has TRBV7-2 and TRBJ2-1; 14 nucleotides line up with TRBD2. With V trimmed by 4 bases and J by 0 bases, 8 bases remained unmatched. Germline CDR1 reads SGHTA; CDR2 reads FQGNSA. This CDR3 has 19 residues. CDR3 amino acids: CASSSGLAGGASSYNEQFF. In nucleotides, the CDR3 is TGTGCCAGCAGCTCAGGACTAGCGGGAGGCGCGAGCTCCTACAATGAGCAGTTCTTC.

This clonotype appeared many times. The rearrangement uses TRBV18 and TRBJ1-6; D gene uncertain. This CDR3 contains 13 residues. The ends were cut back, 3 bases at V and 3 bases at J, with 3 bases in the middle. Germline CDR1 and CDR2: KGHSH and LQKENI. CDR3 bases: TGTGCCAGCTCACCGAGCTATAATTCACCCCTCCACTTT. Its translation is CASSPSYNSPLHF.

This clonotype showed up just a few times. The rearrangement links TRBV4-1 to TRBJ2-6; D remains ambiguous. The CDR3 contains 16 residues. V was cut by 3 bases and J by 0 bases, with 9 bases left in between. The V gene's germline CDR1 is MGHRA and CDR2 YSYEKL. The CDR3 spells CASSHRLVSGANVLTF. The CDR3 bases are TGCGCCAGCAGCCACAGGCTAGTCTCTGGGGCCAACGTCCTGACTTTC.